This T cell receptor (beta chain) was obtained from a study of control samples from healthy donors and cancer patients. Profiling relied on immunoSEQ multiplex PCR, and the TCRdb table lists in-frame clones only, not all of them. Seen here are about 180,000 clones, roughly 92% observed once, and the top ten hold roughly 1.3%. The CDR3 is 15 amino acids. Germline V CDR1 and CDR2: LNHDA, SQIVND (reference sequence). The V end lost 3 bases, the J end lost 3 bases, and 12 bases lay between the germline ends. The genes are TRBV19 and TRBJ1-3, with D uncertain. Sequenced material: blood. The sequence was obtained from a young man in good health. CDR3 loop: CASSIGSRGGNTIYF. The CDR3 DNA follows: TGTGCCAGTAGTATTGGCTCCCGGGGTGGAAACACCATATATTTT.